This entry lists 21 T cell receptor beta chains sequenced from one sample in a study of blood T cell repertoires in COVID-19. TCRdb's copy holds only in-frame clones and misses some; the assay was immunoSEQ multiplex PCR. Counted here are 200,000 to 250,000 clones, roughly four fifths occurring once; the ten biggest clones make up around 3.4%. Material: peripheral blood. The receptors were sampled from a woman younger than 30 with acute or convalescent COVID-19.

This clone was seen only once. The chain employs TRBV19 and TRBJ2-1; TRBD2 agrees at 9 bases. Germline-derived CDR1 and CDR2 are LNHDA and SQIVND (reference sequence). The V gene end was trimmed by 5 bases and the J gene end by 3 bases; junction bases not matched to a gene: 5. The CDR3 sequence is 15 residues long. The CDR3 nucleotides are TGTGCCAGTAGTCTAGCGGGATATGTCTACAATGAGCAGTTCTTC. This translates into CASSLAGYVYNEQFF.

V usage is TRBV7-2 and J usage is TRBJ2-6, with a weak D call TRBD1 (6 bases). The CDR3 has 13 residues. From germline, CDR1 is SGHTA and CDR2 FQGNSA. The chain's CDR3 is CAVGGAGANVLTF. The DNA of the CDR3 is TGTGCGGTAGGGGGTGCTGGGGCCAACGTCCTGACTTTC.

This clone was picked up a small number of times. J is TRBJ2-3 and V is TRBV4-3; D possibly corresponds to TRBD1 (5 bases). There are 15 residues in the CDR3. Germline V gene sequence: CDR1 LGHNA, CDR2 YSLEER. Trimming stripped 4 bases from V and 0 bases from J, with 11 bases between. The CDR3: CASSPTASSTDTQYF. DNA for the CDR3: TGCGCCAGCAGCCCGACAGCTTCTAGCACAGATACGCAGTATTTT.

The chain employs TRBV30 and TRBJ2-7; 9 bases match TRBD2. CDR1 and CDR2 (germline): GTSNPN, SVGIG (reference sequence). V lost 3 bases to trimming and J lost 5 bases; unmatched junction nucleotides: 20. This CDR3 comprises 18 residues. CDR3 in amino acids: CAWRGGPLTSGLADEQYF. In DNA form, the CDR3 reads TGTGCCTGGAGAGGCGGTCCTCTTACCTCGGGACTAGCAGACGAGCAGTACTTC.

The chain recombines TRBV7-9 with TRBJ2-7; 11 bases fit TRBD2. The germline CDR1 and CDR2 sequences are SEHNR and FQNEAQ (reference sequence). The CDR3 covers 15 residues. V gave up 1 base and J gave up 7 bases; unmatched junction bases: 6. The CDR3 DNA reads as TGTGCCAGCAGCTTAGGTTCGGGACTAGCGGCGGAGCAGTACTTC. It specifies CASSLGSGLAAEQYF.

V and J are TRBV5-1 and TRBJ2-3; 8 bases fit TRBD1. Germline CDR1 and CDR2: SGHRS and YFSETQ. This CDR3 is built from 15 residues. V lost 4 bases and J lost 6; bases outside the gene matches: 10. The CDR3 DNA sequence: TGCGCCAGCAGCCAAGGACAGGGTAATTCGGATACGCAGTATTTT. Amino acids: CASSQGQGNSDTQYF.

This clone has just a few counts. The chain employs TRBV30 and TRBJ1-1; unclear D gene. Germline CDR1 is GTSNPN and CDR2 is SVGIG (reference sequence). CDR3 length: 11 residues. The germline V and J ends were trimmed by 7 bases and 7 bases, with 13 bases remaining between them. Here the CDR3 reads CASRPVSEAFF. DNA of the CDR3: TGTGCCTCTCGCCCCGTCAGTGAAGCTTTCTTT.

CDR3 loop: CASSIIAASNQPQHF. The CDR3 nucleotides read TGTGCCAGTAGTATTATCGCGGCAAGCAATCAGCCCCAGCATTTT. The chain uses TRBV19 and TRBJ1-5; D ambiguous. With 3 bases removed from V and 1 base from J, the gap between germline ends came to 10 bases. Per the germline V gene, CDR1 is LNHDA and CDR2 is SQIVND (reference sequence). The CDR3 sequence is 15 residues long.

V usage is TRBV14 and J usage is TRBJ2-7, with D perhaps matching TRBD1 (5 bases). The CDR3 consists of 14 residues. Germline V gene sequence: CDR1 SGHDN, CDR2 FVKESK. V was pared by 4 bases and J by 6 bases, with 16 bases between. This CDR3 reads CASSPYRQKREQYF. Here the CDR3 DNA reads TGTGCCAGCAGCCCCTACCGACAGAAGCGCGAGCAGTACTTC.

This clone was detected once. The V call is TRBV5-1, the J call TRBJ1-6; TRBD1 aligns across 10 bases. J gave up 9 bases and V 0 bases, and 9 bases lay outside the gene matches. This CDR3 contains 17 residues. Germline assignment: CDR1 SGHRS and CDR2 YFSETQ. CDR3 residues: CASSLGQGARDTSPLHF. CDR3 DNA sequence: TGCGCCAGCAGCTTGGGACAGGGGGCGAGAGACACTTCACCCCTCCACTTT.

The chain uses TRBV28 and TRBJ2-5; 10 bases agree with TRBD2. The CDR3 covers 15 residues. Germline V gene sequence: CDR1 MDHEN, CDR2 SYDVKM. Trimming cost V 4 bases and J 6 bases; bases outside gene matches: 8. CDR3 loop: CASSSPTSGTKTQYF. CDR3 DNA sequence: TGTGCCAGCAGTTCCCCCACTAGCGGGACAAAGACCCAGTACTTC.

The chain combines TRBV2 with TRBJ2-7, with D maybe TRBD1 (5 bases). V was cut by 7 bases and J by 6 bases, with 10 bases left in between. Per germline, CDR1 SNHLY and CDR2 FYNNEI. This CDR3 contains 11 residues. The CDR3 coding sequence is TGTGCCAGCATAGAACAGGCCGAGCAGTACTTC. It codes for CASIEQAEQYF.

This clone has a single count. The rearrangement uses TRBV30 and TRBJ2-1; a possible D gene is TRBD1 (6 bases). Trimming cost V 8 bases and J 7 bases, with 12 bases left between them. This CDR3 is 11 amino acids long. Germline V gene data show CDR1 as GTSNPN and CDR2 as SVGIG (reference sequence). CDR3 residues: CATTQGNEQFF. In nucleotides, the CDR3 is TGTGCCACCACCCAGGGGAATGAGCAGTTCTTC. Variable domain in full (rest from reference TRBV30 and TRBJ2-1): SQTIHQWPATLVQPVGSPLSLECTVEGTSNPNLYWYRQAAGRGLQLLFYSVGIGQISSEVPQNLSASRPQDRQFILSSKKLLLSDSGFYLCATTQGNEQFFGPGTRLTVL.

CDR3 protein: CASSMVRVGNPNTEAFF. Here the CDR3 DNA reads TGTGCCAGTAGTATGGTTCGTGTGGGCAACCCGAACACTGAAGCTTTCTTT. The V call is TRBV19, the J call TRBJ1-1; D is undetermined. Trimming pared 3 bases from V and 1 base from J, leaving 18 bases between. From germline, CDR1 is LNHDA and CDR2 SQIVND (reference sequence). This CDR3 is 17 amino acids long.

This chain links TRBV3-1 (or the pseudogene TRBV3-2) with TRBJ2-3, with D possibly TRBD1 on 5 matching bases. This CDR3 is built from 15 residues. Trimming shortened V by 1 base and J by 2 bases, and 10 bases separated the two germline ends. Germline-derived CDR1 and CDR2 are LGHDT and YNNKEL (reference sequence). CDR3 sequence (DNA): TGTGCCAGCAGCCAAGCCGGACACAACACAGATACGCAGTATTTT. Translated: CASSQAGHNTDTQYF.

V usage is TRBV5-1 and J usage is TRBJ1-1; 10 bases match TRBD1. In germline, CDR1 is SGHRS, CDR2 YFSETQ. This CDR3 is built from 16 residues. J gave up 2 bases and V 7 bases, and 11 bases lay outside the gene matches. This CDR3 reads CASVGGQGTGNTEAFF. The CDR3 region has the DNA TGCGCCAGCGTTGGGGGACAGGGGACGGGAAACACTGAAGCTTTCTTT.

This clone was recorded only once. CDR3 in amino acids: CATGWEGSSYEQYF. The CDR3 nucleotides are TGTGCCACGGGGTGGGAGGGTAGCTCCTACGAGCAGTACTTC. This rearrangement joins TRBV10-3 to TRBJ2-7, with 7 bases fitting TRBD2. The CDR3 spans 14 residues. The germline V gene encodes CDR1 ENHRY and CDR2 SYGVKD. V lost 10 bases, J lost 0 bases, and 9 bases stayed unmatched.

V gene TRBV7-9 combines with J gene TRBJ1-1, with a tentative D call TRBD1 (5 bases). The V gene lost 4 bases and the J gene lost 3 bases, with 15 bases spanning the gap. The CDR3 is 15 residues long. Germline CDR1 SEHNR, CDR2 FQNEAQ (reference sequence). This CDR3 is CASSSLHTGHTEAFF. In nucleotides, the CDR3 is TGTGCCAGCAGCTCCCTCCATACAGGTCACACTGAAGCTTTCTTT.

This sequence joins TRBV18 and TRBJ2-7, with D hard to call. Between the trimmed V and J ends, which lost 1 base and 6 bases, there was a span of 10 bases. The V gene's germline CDR1 is KGHSH and CDR2 LQKENI. The CDR3 consists of 13 residues. The DNA for the CDR3 is TGTGCCAGCTCACCACTTGATGGGCGCGAGCAGTACTTC. Its protein is CASSPLDGREQYF.

The chain's CDR3 is CASSHSGLAGVGELFF. The CDR3 region has the DNA TGTGCCAGCAGCCACTCCGGGCTAGCGGGCGTCGGGGAGCTGTTTTTT. The V gene is TRBV3-1 (or the pseudogene TRBV3-2), the J gene TRBJ2-2; 8 bases are shared with TRBD2. The germline gives CDR1 LGHDT, CDR2 YNNKEL (reference sequence). Trimming took 3 bases from V and 7 from J; bases not matched to a gene: 10. The CDR3 has 16 residues.

The chain recombines TRBV15 with TRBJ1-6; TRBD1 is a possible D gene (5 bases). Germline V gene lookup returns CDR1 LNHNV and CDR2 YYDKDF (reference sequence). Trimming took off 4 bases at V and 9 bases at J, with 10 bases between the two ends. The CDR3 runs 13 residues. Here the CDR3 reads CATSIQGGSPLHF. The CDR3 region has the DNA TGTGCCACCAGCATCCAGGGTGGTTCACCCCTCCACTTT. The full variable domain, with the rest looked up from reference TRBV15 and TRBJ1-6, is DAMVIQNPRYQVTQFGKPVTLSCSQTLNHNVMYWYQQKSSQAPKLLFHYYDKDFNNEADTPDNFQSRRPNTSFCFLDIRSPGLGDTAMYLCATSIQGGSPLHFGNGTRLTVT.